These 17 T cell receptor beta chains were all obtained from the same sample, sequenced in a study of cytomegalovirus exposure and HLA in healthy donors. The PCR was carried out with 60 Vbeta primers and 13 Jbeta primers. Produced via immunoSEQ multiplex PCR; TCRdb's table is partial and in-frame only. The data show roughly 100,000 clones, with around four fifths seen just once and about 2.5% held by the top ten. Sequencing was carried out using PBMCs. These receptors originate from a man aged 35 to 55 in good health and CMV-seronegative.

The gene calls are TRBV25-1 and TRBJ1-4, with 7 bases that match TRBD1. The CDR3 runs to 16 residues. V lost 1 base, J lost 7 bases, and 9 bases stayed unmatched. CDR1 and CDR2 (germline): MGHDK, SYGVNS. In DNA form, the CDR3 reads TGTGCCAGCAGTGAATCAGGGGACAGTTGGCTTGAAAAACTGTTTTTT. Protein product: CASSESGDSWLEKLFF.

This clone was recorded once. The chain employs TRBV6-6 and TRBJ1-5; 7 bases match TRBD1. The J segment lost 6 bases and the V segment lost 1 base, leaving 3 bases of the junction unmatched. Germline assignment: CDR1 MNHNY and CDR2 SVGAGI (reference sequence). The CDR3 has 14 residues. The CDR3 loop reads CASSYLAGGQPQHF. In nucleotides, the CDR3 is TGTGCCAGCAGTTACTTGGCAGGGGGTCAGCCCCAGCATTTT.

The rearrangement joins TRBV29-1 to TRBJ1-5; the match to TRBD1 covers 10 bases. The CDR3 extends over 17 amino acids. V was clipped by 0 bases and J by 2 bases; unmatched bases: 7. Germline CDR1 and CDR2: SQVTM and ANQGSEA. The CDR3 nucleotides read TGCAGCGTTGAAGATGGGACAGGGGAATTCGGCAATCAGCCCCAGCATTTT. This sequence encodes CSVEDGTGEFGNQPQHF.

V usage is TRBV4-2 and J usage is TRBJ2-1; D gene uncertain. The germline CDR1 and CDR2 sequences are LGHNA and YNFKEQ. V dropped 4 bases and J dropped 0 bases, with 13 bases sitting between them. CDR3 length equals 16 residues. The CDR3 bases are TGTGCCAGCAGCCGCCGGGTCCTCAGCTCCTACAATGAGCAGTTCTTC. Residues: CASSRRVLSSYNEQFF.

The chain combines TRBV12-5 with TRBJ1-2, with D perhaps matching TRBD1 (5 bases). The CDR3 extends over 15 amino acids. CDR1 is LGHNT, CDR2 FRNRAP, per germline. V was clipped by 0 bases and J by 5 bases, with 13 bases between them. The CDR3 nucleotides read TGTGCTAGTGGTTTGGTGGGACGGGGGGGGTATGGCTACACCTTC. Amino acid sequence: CASGLVGRGGYGYTF. The full variable domain, rest sourced from reference TRBV12-5 and TRBJ1-2, is DARVTQTPRHKVTEMGQEVTMRCQPILGHNTVFWYRQTMMQGLELLAYFRNRAPLDDSGMPKDRFSAEMPDATLATLKIQPSEPRDSAVYFCASGLVGRGGYGYTFGSGTRLTVV.

The chain joins TRBV18 to TRBJ1-1, with TRBD1 identical over 9 bases. Germline CDR1 and CDR2: KGHSH and LQKENI. This CDR3 is built from 15 residues. The trim removed 3 bases at V and 3 bases at J, leaving 5 bases unmatched. The CDR3 is CASSPTGGGDTEAFF. CDR3 nucleotide sequence: TGTGCCAGCTCACCGACAGGGGGTGGGGACACTGAAGCTTTCTTT.

The genes are TRBV11-2 and TRBJ2-5; D ambiguous. This CDR3 contains 13 residues. In germline, CDR1 is SGHAT, CDR2 FQNNGV. V lost 1 base to trimming and J lost 5 bases, with 8 bases between them. As DNA, the CDR3 is TGTGCCAGCAGCTTAGCGCGCTCCGAGACCCAGTACTTC. Amino acid sequence: CASSLARSETQYF.

The CDR3 DNA follows: TGTGCCAGCAGCCCTAACAGGGGGTCCTACGAGCAGTACTTC. Translation gives CASSPNRGSYEQYF. This chain joins TRBV7-2 and TRBJ2-7; the match to TRBD1 covers 8 bases. The CDR3 runs 14 residues. V shed 5 bases and J 1 base; nucleotides not matched to a gene: 4. Germline loops: CDR1 SGHTA, CDR2 FQGNSA.

CDR3 nucleotide sequence: TGCGCCAGCAGCCTAACGACTAGCGGGGGGGGTTACAATGAGCAGTTCTTC. Its translation: CASSLTTSGGGYNEQFF. V is TRBV5-1 and J is TRBJ2-1; TRBD2 agrees at 14 bases. Per the germline V gene, CDR1 is SGHRS and CDR2 is YFSETQ. Trimming cost V 4 bases and J 4 bases; bases outside gene matches: 7. CDR3 length: 17 residues.

As regards this clone: Other DNA sequences in this specimen translate into the identical CDR3. This chain links TRBV9 with TRBJ1-6; no clear D. The CDR3 is 14 residues long. Trimming removed 0 bases from V and 4 bases from J, with 5 bases in between. From germline, CDR1 is SGDLS and CDR2 YYNGEE. The CDR3 nucleotides are TGTGCCAGCAGCGTAGAACAGTATAATTCACCCCTCCACTTT. This encodes CASSVEQYNSPLHF.

The chain has TRBV9 and TRBJ2-2, with 8 bases aligning to TRBD2. V shed 3 bases and J 1 base; nucleotides not matched to a gene: 2. CDR1 is SGDLS and CDR2 is YYNGEE in the germline V gene. The CDR3 has 15 residues. CDR3 sequence (DNA): TGTGCCAGCAGCGCCCGGGGGGGGAACACCGGGGAGCTGTTTTTT. This encodes CASSARGGNTGELFF.

V gene TRBV4-3 combines with J gene TRBJ1-4; TRBD1 might be the D (5 bases). Germline CDR1 is LGHNA and CDR2 is YSLEER. This CDR3 is built from 16 residues. Trimming left V 4 bases short and J 4 bases short, with 16 bases between. In DNA form, the CDR3 reads TGCGCCAGCAGCCGGGCCTTACAGGCAGTTAATGAAAAACTGTTTTTT. Amino acids: CASSRALQAVNEKLFF.

This chain uses TRBV6-5 with TRBJ2-3; D is ambiguous. V was trimmed by 4 bases and J by 6 bases, leaving 14 bases between them. The CDR3 contains 14 residues. Germline lookup yields CDR1 MNHEY and CDR2 SVGAGI. CDR3: CASSLTSLRDTQYF. The CDR3 DNA is TGTGCCAGCAGTTTGACCTCGCTCAGGGATACGCAGTATTTT.

The chain has TRBV7-2 and TRBJ1-4, with D perhaps TRBD1 (6 bases). Germline V gives CDR1 SGHTA, CDR2 FQGNSA. V lost 2 bases, J lost 2 bases, and 9 bases lay in between. There are 15 residues in the CDR3. The CDR3 here is CASSLRGATNEKLFF. The CDR3 nucleotides are TGTGCCAGCAGCTTACGGGGGGCGACTAATGAAAAACTGTTTTTT.

The chain joins TRBV5-1 to TRBJ2-7, with unresolved D. Germline V gene data show CDR1 as SGHRS and CDR2 as YFSETQ. This CDR3 is 14 amino acids long. V was shortened by 0 bases and J by 2 bases, with 9 bases between the two germline ends. Here the CDR3 reads CASSLGQVTYEQYF. Written as DNA, the CDR3 is TGCGCCAGCAGCTTGGGGCAGGTCACCTACGAGCAGTACTTC.

The V and J genes are TRBV9 and TRBJ2-2, with a possible D match to TRBD1 (6 bases). Germline V CDR1 and CDR2: SGDLS, YYNGEE. V lost 3 bases and J lost 0, with 12 bases in between. CDR3 length: 16 residues. CDR3 protein: CASSATTGANTGELFF. The CDR3 DNA follows: TGTGCCAGCAGCGCTACGACAGGAGCGAACACCGGGGAGCTGTTTTTT.

The chain carries TRBV5-4 and TRBJ2-5; no reliable D call. The CDR3 extends over 14 amino acids. The germline CDR1 and CDR2 sequences are SGHNT and YYREEE (reference sequence). V was trimmed by 2 bases and J by 2 bases, leaving 10 bases between them. CDR3 amino acids: CASSFGHLQETQYF. CDR3 DNA sequence: TGTGCCAGCAGCTTTGGGCACTTGCAAGAGACCCAGTACTTC.